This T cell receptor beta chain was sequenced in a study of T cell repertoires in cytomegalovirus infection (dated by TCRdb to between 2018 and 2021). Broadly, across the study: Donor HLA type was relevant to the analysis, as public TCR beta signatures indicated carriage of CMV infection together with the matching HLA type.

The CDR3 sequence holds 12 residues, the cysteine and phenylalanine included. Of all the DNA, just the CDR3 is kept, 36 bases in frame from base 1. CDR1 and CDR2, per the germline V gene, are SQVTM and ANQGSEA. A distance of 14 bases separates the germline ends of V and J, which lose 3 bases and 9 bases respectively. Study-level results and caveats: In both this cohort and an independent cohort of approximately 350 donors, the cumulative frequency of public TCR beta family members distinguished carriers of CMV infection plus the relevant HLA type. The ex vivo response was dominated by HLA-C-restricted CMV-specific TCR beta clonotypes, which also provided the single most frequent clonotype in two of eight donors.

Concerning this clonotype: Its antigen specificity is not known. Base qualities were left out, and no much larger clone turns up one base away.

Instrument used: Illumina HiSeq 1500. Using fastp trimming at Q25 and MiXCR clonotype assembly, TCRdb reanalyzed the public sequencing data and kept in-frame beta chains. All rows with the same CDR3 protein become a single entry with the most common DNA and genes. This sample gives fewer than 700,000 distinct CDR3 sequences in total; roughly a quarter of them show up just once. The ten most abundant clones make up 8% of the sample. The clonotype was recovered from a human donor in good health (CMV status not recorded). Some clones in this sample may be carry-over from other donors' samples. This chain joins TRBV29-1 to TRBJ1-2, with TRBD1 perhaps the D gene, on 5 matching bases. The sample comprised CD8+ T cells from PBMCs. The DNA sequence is TGCAGCGTTGAGGGGGGTGACAACAGCTACACCTTC. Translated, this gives CSVEGGDNSYTF. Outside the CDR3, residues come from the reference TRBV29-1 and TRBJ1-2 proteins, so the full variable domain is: SAVISQKPSRDICQRGTSLTIQCQVDSQVTMMFWYRQQPGQSLTLIATANQGSEATYESGFVIDKFPISRPNLTFSTLTVSNMSPEDSSIYLCSVEGGDNSYTFGSGTRLTVV.